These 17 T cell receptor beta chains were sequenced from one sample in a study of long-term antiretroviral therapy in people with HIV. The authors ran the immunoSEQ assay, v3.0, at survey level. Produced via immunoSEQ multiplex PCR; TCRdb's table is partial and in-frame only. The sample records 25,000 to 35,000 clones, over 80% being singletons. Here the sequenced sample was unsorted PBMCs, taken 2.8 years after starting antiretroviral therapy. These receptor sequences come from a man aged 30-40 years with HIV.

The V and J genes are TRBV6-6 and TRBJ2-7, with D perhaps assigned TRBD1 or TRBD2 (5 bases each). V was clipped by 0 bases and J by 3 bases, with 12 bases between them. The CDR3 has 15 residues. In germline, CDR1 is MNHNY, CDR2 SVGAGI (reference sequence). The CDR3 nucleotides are TGTGCCAGCAGTTACTCGAATTGGGACGGCTACGAGCAGTACTTC. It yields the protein CASSYSNWDGYEQYF.

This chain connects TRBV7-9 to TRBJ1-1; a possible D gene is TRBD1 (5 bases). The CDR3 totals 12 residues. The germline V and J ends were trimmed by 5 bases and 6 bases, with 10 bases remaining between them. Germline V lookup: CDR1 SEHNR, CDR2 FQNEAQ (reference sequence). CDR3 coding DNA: TGTGCCAGCAGCCTAGGGGCCGCTGAAGCTTTCTTT. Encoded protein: CASSLGAAEAFF.

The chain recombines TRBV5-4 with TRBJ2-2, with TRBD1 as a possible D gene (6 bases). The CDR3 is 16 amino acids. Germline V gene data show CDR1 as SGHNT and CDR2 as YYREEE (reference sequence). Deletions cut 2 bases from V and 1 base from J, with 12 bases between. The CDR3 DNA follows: TGTGCCAGCAGCTTCACAGGGCTAGTGAACACCGGGGAGCTGTTTTTT. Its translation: CASSFTGLVNTGELFF.

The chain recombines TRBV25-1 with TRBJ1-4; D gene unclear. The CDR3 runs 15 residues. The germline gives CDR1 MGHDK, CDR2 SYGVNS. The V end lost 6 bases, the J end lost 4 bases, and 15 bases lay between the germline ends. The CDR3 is CASSQQARGNEKLFF. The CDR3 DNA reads TGTGCCAGCAGCCAACAAGCGCGGGGTAATGAAAAACTGTTTTTT.

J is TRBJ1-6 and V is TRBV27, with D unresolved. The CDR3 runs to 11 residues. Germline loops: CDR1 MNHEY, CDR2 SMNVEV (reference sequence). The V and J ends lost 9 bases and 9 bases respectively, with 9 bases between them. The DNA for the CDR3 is TGTGCCAGTCCGGTGCGTTCACCCCTCCACTTT. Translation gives CASPVRSPLHF.

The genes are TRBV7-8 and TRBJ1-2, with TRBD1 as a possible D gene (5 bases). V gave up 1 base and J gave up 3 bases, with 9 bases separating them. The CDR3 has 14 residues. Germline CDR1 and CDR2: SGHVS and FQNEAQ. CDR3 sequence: CASSLGAGHYGYTF. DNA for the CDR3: TGTGCCAGCAGCTTAGGAGCAGGGCACTATGGCTACACCTTC.

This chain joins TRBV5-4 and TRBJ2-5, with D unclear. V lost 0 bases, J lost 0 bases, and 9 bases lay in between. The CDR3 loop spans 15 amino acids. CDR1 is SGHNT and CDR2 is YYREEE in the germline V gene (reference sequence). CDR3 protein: CASSLARGNQETQYF. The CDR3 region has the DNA TGTGCCAGCAGCTTGGCCCGAGGAAACCAAGAGACCCAGTACTTC.

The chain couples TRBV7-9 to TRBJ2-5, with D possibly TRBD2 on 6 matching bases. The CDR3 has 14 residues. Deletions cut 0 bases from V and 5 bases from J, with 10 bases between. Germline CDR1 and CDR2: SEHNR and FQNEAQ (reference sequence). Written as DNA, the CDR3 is TGTGCCAGCAGCTTAGCCGGGGGTCGGGAGACCCAGTACTTC. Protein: CASSLAGGRETQYF.

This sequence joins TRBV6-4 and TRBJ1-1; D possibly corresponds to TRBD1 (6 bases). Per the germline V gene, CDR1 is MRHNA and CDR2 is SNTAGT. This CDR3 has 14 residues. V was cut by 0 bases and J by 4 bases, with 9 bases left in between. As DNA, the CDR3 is TGTGCCAGCAGTGACTCGAGCAGGGGCACTGAAGCTTTCTTT. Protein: CASSDSSRGTEAFF.

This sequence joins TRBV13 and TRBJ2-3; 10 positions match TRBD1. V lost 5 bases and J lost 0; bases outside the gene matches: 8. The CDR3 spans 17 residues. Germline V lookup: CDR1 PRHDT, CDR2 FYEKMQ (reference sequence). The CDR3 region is CASSIIRDRGSTDTQYF. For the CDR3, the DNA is TGTGCCAGCAGCATAATTCGGGACAGGGGAAGCACAGATACGCAGTATTTT.

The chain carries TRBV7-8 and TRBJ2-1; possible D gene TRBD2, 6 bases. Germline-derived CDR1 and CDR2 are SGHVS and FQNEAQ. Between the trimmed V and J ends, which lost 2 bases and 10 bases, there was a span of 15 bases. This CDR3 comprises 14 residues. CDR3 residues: CASSLTGLPKEQFF. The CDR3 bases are TGTGCCAGCAGCTTAACGGGACTTCCTAAGGAGCAGTTCTTC.

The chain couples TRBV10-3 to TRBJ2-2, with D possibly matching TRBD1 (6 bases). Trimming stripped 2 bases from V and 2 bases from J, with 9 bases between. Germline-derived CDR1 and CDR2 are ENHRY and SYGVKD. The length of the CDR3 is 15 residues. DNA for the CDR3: TGTGCCATCAGTGAGGACAGGATTAACACCGGGGAGCTGTTTTTT. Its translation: CAISEDRINTGELFF.

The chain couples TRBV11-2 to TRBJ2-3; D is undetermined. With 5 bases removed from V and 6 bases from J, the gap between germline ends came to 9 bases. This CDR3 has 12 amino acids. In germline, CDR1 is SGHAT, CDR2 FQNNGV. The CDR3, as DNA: TGTGCCAGCAGCCCACCCGGGGATACGCAGTATTTT. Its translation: CASSPPGDTQYF.

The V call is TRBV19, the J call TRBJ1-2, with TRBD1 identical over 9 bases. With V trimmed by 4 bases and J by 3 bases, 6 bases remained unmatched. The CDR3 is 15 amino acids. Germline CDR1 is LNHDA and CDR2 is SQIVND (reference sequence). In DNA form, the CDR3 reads TGTGCCAGTAGTACCGGGACAGGGTTGGACTATGGCTACACCTTC. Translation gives CASSTGTGLDYGYTF.

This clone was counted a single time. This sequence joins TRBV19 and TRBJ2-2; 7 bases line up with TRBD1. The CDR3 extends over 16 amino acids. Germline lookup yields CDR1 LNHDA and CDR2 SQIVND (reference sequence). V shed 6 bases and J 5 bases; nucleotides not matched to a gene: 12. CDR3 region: CASSSPRDRYTGELFF. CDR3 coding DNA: TGTGCCAGTAGCTCCCCCCGGGACAGATATACCGGGGAGCTGTTTTTT.

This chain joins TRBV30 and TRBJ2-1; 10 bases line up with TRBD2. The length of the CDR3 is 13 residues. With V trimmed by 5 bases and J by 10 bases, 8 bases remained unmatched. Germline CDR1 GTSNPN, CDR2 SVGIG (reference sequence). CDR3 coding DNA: TGTGCCTGGGCCCCCGGGACTAGCGCAGAGCAGTTCTTC. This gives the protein CAWAPGTSAEQFF.

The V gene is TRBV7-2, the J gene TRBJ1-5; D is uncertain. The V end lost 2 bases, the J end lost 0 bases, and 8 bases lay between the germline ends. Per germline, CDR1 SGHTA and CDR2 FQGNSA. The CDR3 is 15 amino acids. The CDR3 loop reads CASSLFGHSNQPQHF. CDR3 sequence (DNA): TGTGCCAGCAGCTTATTCGGCCATAGCAATCAGCCCCAGCATTTT.